One and the same sample provided the 23 T cell receptor beta chains below, sequenced in a study of blood T cell repertoires in COVID-19. Generated by immunoSEQ multiplex PCR, the TCRdb table keeps only in-frame clones and is missing some. The sample records 100,000 to 150,000 clones, roughly 80% being singletons. Material for sequencing was PBMCs or T cells enriched from blood (not recorded which). Source of these receptors: a man aged 35 to 55 with acute COVID-19.

The CDR3: CASSDPKTAGYNSPLHF. The CDR3 DNA is TGTGCCAGCAGTGATCCCAAGACGGCAGGGTACAATTCACCCCTCCACTTT. The chain carries TRBV6-1 and TRBJ1-6, with TRBD1 as a possible D gene (5 bases). The CDR3 extends over 17 amino acids. The V end lost 3 bases, the J end lost 7 bases, and 19 bases lay between the germline ends. The germline gives CDR1 MNHNS, CDR2 SASEGT.

The count of this clone is one. The J gene is TRBJ1-4, the V gene TRBV4-2; D is unclear. The CDR3 is made up of 11 amino acids. The V end lost 6 bases, the J end lost 7 bases, and 6 bases lay between the germline ends. Per the germline V gene, CDR1 is LGHNA and CDR2 is YNFKEQ. The CDR3 DNA is TGTGCCAGCAGTCTCTTTGAAAAACTGTTTTTT. This encodes CASSLFEKLFF.

This chain links TRBV7-9 with TRBJ1-1; D might be TRBD1 (5 bases). The V end lost 4 bases, the J end lost 7 bases, and 10 bases lay between the germline ends. The V gene's germline CDR1 is SEHNR and CDR2 FQNEAQ (reference sequence). CDR3 length: 12 amino acids. CDR3 in amino acids: CASSSQGYEAFF. The DNA for the CDR3 is TGTGCCAGCAGCTCCCAGGGTTATGAAGCTTTCTTT.

The chain employs TRBV9 and TRBJ1-1; D unresolved. Germline assignment: CDR1 SGDLS and CDR2 YYNGEE. Deletions cut 1 base from V and 6 bases from J, with 25 bases between. The CDR3 is made up of 18 amino acids. The CDR3 DNA is TGTGCCAGCAGCGTAAGCCCCCCCGGACGGGATTCACCACCTGAAGCTTTCTTT. Its translation: CASSVSPPGRDSPPEAFF.

The rearrangement uses TRBV19 and TRBJ2-4; 11 nucleotides agree with TRBD2. This CDR3 is 14 amino acids long. V was pared by 6 bases and J by 9 bases, with 7 bases of the junction left unmatched. Germline CDR1 LNHDA, CDR2 SQIVND (reference sequence). CDR3 nucleotide sequence: TGTGCCAGTAGCCCTACTAGCGGGAGTGGCATTCAGTACTTC. Its protein product is CASSPTSGSGIQYF.

This chain links TRBV19 with TRBJ1-5; maybe TRBD1 (6 bases). The length of the CDR3 is 14 residues. Trimming took 6 bases from V and 4 from J, leaving 13 bases between them. In germline, CDR1 is LNHDA, CDR2 SQIVND (reference sequence). The CDR3 reads CASSTRTENQPQHF. The CDR3 bases are TGTGCCAGTAGCACTCGGACAGAGAATCAGCCCCAGCATTTT.

The chain joins TRBV28 to TRBJ1-1, with TRBD1 identical over 11 bases. Losses at the gene ends were 1 base for V and 5 bases for J; bases not matched to a gene: 12. CDR3 length: 18 residues. Germline V gene data show CDR1 as MDHEN and CDR2 as SYDVKM. This chain's CDR3 is CASSLSPGQGETGTEAFF. CDR3 DNA sequence: TGTGCCAGCAGTTTATCCCCGGGACAGGGGGAAACTGGAACTGAAGCTTTCTTT.

The rearrangement uses TRBV7-3 and TRBJ2-1; 7 bases are shared with TRBD2. V gave up 1 base and J gave up 5 bases; unmatched junction bases: 14. The CDR3 consists of 18 residues. Germline lookup yields CDR1 SGHTA and CDR2 FQGTGA. DNA for the CDR3: TGTGCCAGCAGCTTAAGGGGGGATATCGCGAGCGGGGACAATGAGCAGTTCTTC. The encoded protein is CASSLRGDIASGDNEQFF.

The chain recombines TRBV16 with TRBJ2-7; D is possibly TRBD1 (6 bases). This CDR3 has 14 amino acids. V shed 1 base and J shed 3 bases, with 10 bases lying between them. CDR1 is KGHSY and CDR2 is FQNENV in the germline V gene. The CDR3 sequence: CASSQWDNYYEQYF. Written as DNA, the CDR3 is TGTGCCAGCAGCCAATGGGACAACTACTACGAGCAGTACTTC.

The gene calls are TRBV5-1 and TRBJ2-7; TRBD2 aligns across 9 bases. The junction had 1 base not matched to a gene; V was cut back by 0 bases and J by 0 bases. Germline values: CDR1 SGHRS, CDR2 YFSETQ. This CDR3 comprises 15 residues. The DNA of the CDR3 is TGCGCCAGCAGCTTGGCAGCGGGGGGCTCCTACGAGCAGTACTTC. This translates into CASSLAAGGSYEQYF.

V is TRBV9 and J is TRBJ2-1, with D possibly being TRBD2 (5 bases). CDR3 size: 16 residues. From germline, CDR1 is SGDLS and CDR2 YYNGEE. V was pared by 0 bases and J by 6 bases, with 16 bases between. DNA for the CDR3: TGTGCCAGCAGCGTAGCGTCGGTGATCGGACTCAATGAGCAGTTCTTC. Translated: CASSVASVIGLNEQFF.

This clone has just a few counts. This chain joins TRBV3-1 (or the pseudogene TRBV3-2) and TRBJ2-7; 9 bases line up with TRBD2. CDR1 is LGHDT, CDR2 YNNKEL, per germline (reference sequence). The CDR3 length is 13 residues. J gave up 7 bases and V 5 bases, and 6 bases lay outside the gene matches. CDR3 coding DNA: TGTGCCAGCAGCAATAGCGGGAGAGGGGAGCAGTACTTC. This gives the protein CASSNSGRGEQYF.

The chain links TRBV2 to TRBJ2-7, with 7 bases lining up with TRBD1. Unmatched junction bases numbered 6, after V lost 0 bases and J lost 4 bases. Germline assignment: CDR1 SNHLY and CDR2 FYNNEI. CDR3 length: 15 amino acids. DNA of the CDR3: TGTGCCAGCAGTGAAGCCACTCAGGGGGAGTACGAGCAGTACTTC. Translated: CASSEATQGEYEQYF.

This clone was detected only once. The chain joins TRBV4-2 to TRBJ1-2, with D perhaps matching TRBD1 (5 bases). The germline V and J ends were trimmed by 0 bases and 1 base, with 12 bases remaining between them. CDR1 LGHNA and CDR2 YNFKEQ come from the germline V gene. The CDR3 loop spans 16 amino acids. The CDR3 reads CASSQDRAGNNYGYTF. In nucleotides, the CDR3 is TGTGCCAGCAGCCAAGATCGGGCAGGGAATAACTATGGCTACACCTTC.

This clone was found once. The chain employs TRBV5-8 and TRBJ1-5; tentative D call: TRBD1 (6 bases). Looked up from germline, CDR1 is SGHTS and CDR2 is YDEGEE. The V gene lost 2 bases and the J gene lost 6 bases, with 15 bases spanning the gap. CDR3 length: 15 residues. For the CDR3, the DNA is TGTGCCAGCAGCTTCCGCGGGGGGGGCCGTCAGCCCCAGCATTTT. It yields the protein CASSFRGGGRQPQHF. The full variable domain, its missing parts supplied by reference TRBV5-8 and TRBJ1-5, is EAGVTQSPTHLIKTRGQQATLRCSPISGHTSVYWYQQALGLGLQFLLWYDEGEERNRGNFPPRFSGRQFPNYSSELNVNALELEDSALYLCASSFRGGGRQPQHFGDGTRLSIL.

V is TRBV5-4 and J is TRBJ2-2; no firm D call. Germline CDR1 reads SGHNT; CDR2 reads YYREEE (reference sequence). The CDR3 is made up of 12 amino acids. V was pared by 2 bases and J by 8 bases, with 7 bases between. The CDR3 loop is CASSFVKGELFF. The CDR3 nucleotides read TGTGCCAGCAGCTTCGTTAAAGGGGAGCTGTTTTTT.

The CDR3 region has the DNA TGTGCCAGCAGTCTCCGCCTCGGGGGGCCTCTTGACGAGCAGTACTTC. Translation gives CASSLRLGGPLDEQYF. The chain combines TRBV5-4 with TRBJ2-7; a weak D match, TRBD2 (7 bases). CDR1 is SGHNT, CDR2 YYREEE, per germline (reference sequence). The CDR3 is 16 amino acids. V was pared by 5 bases and J by 5 bases, with 23 bases between.

This chain joins TRBV11-3 and TRBJ1-1, with D hard to call. Germline V gene lookup returns CDR1 SGHNT and CDR2 YENEEA. With 3 bases removed from V and 2 bases from J, the gap between germline ends came to 7 bases. The CDR3 is 13 amino acids. The CDR3, as DNA: TGTGCCAGCAGCTTTTATCTTAACACTGAAGCTTTCTTT. This gives the protein CASSFYLNTEAFF.

The chain employs TRBV3-1 (or the pseudogene TRBV3-2) and TRBJ2-7, with D possibly matching TRBD2 (5 bases). Germline V gives CDR1 LGHDT, CDR2 YNNKEL (reference sequence). The CDR3 extends over 15 amino acids. V shed 4 bases and J shed 2 bases, with 15 bases lying between them. CDR3 sequence: CASSLQHGLPYEQYF. The CDR3 coding sequence is TGTGCCAGCAGCCTCCAACACGGACTGCCCTACGAGCAGTACTTC.

This chain uses TRBV6-5 with TRBJ2-2; weak D call: TRBD2 (6 bases). The CDR3 covers 15 residues. CDR1 and CDR2 from the germline V gene are MNHEY and SVGAGI. The V end lost 10 bases, the J end lost 2 bases, and 17 bases lay between the germline ends. CDR3 loop: CATLWEAINTGELFF. For the CDR3, the DNA is TGTGCCACCTTGTGGGAGGCCATCAACACCGGGGAGCTGTTTTTT.

This clone was counted a single time. This chain joins TRBV28 and TRBJ2-2; maybe TRBD2 (5 bases). From germline, CDR1 is MDHEN and CDR2 SYDVKM. The CDR3 has 13 amino acids. Trimming cost V 4 bases and J 6 bases, with 9 bases left between them. CDR3 region: CASSSEGPGELFF. Here the CDR3 DNA reads TGTGCCAGCAGTTCCGAGGGTCCCGGGGAGCTGTTTTTT.

As DNA, the CDR3 is TGTGCCAGTAGGCCGGGACACTCGAACACTGAAGCTTTCTTT. Translated, it gives CASRPGHSNTEAFF. The V gene is TRBV19, the J gene TRBJ1-1, with D perhaps TRBD1 (6 bases). Germline V gene lookup returns CDR1 LNHDA and CDR2 SQIVND (reference sequence). Trimming left V 6 bases short and J 1 base short, with 12 bases between. The CDR3 has 14 amino acids.

V usage is TRBV2 and J usage is TRBJ2-5; 10 nucleotides agree with TRBD2. This CDR3 has 15 amino acids. V lost 10 bases, J lost 4 bases, and 12 bases stayed unmatched. Germline V gene lookup returns CDR1 SNHLY and CDR2 FYNNEI. The CDR3 region is CATRLSGGQVETQYF. The DNA for the CDR3 is TGTGCCACCCGGCTTAGCGGGGGGCAGGTAGAGACCCAGTACTTC.